The present T cell receptor beta chain was sequenced within a study of CD8+ T cells in alopecia areata. Study-level information: Twice daily, treated patients received 5 to 10 mg of oral tofacitinib. Scoring treated patients' severity relied on the percentage of scalp area affected.

Indicated treatment: oral pan-JAK inhibitor, 5-10 mg twice daily. The ends were cut back, 0 bases at V and 5 bases at J, with 13 bases in the middle. This CDR3 region has 15 residues. Germline assignment: CDR1 LGHNA and CDR2 YSLEER. After isolation, RNA underwent reverse transcription to generate cDNA as the sequencing template. Sequenced by immunoSEQ multiplex PCR; TCRdb stores in-frame clones only, minus some. The sample yields about 180,000 clones, roughly 53% seen once. Study-wide findings and caveats: Higher clonality was seen in lesional scalp than in normal scalp, especially in alopecia totalis/universalis. Persistence during tofacitinib was seen for many expanded lesional clones in scalp and blood.

On this clone itself: Its target is unknown.

The TCR sequence derives from a human donor with alopecia areata. The rearrangement links TRBV4-3 to TRBJ2-5; D is unclear. Sequences were derived from CD8+ T cells sorted from blood, sampled at week 24, from a patient treated with tofacitinib. The CDR3: CASSQDLGLVETQYF. In nucleotides, the CDR3 is TGCGCCAGCAGCCAAGATCTGGGGTTGGTGGAGACCCAGTACTTC.